The rows below give T cell receptor beta chains drawn from one sample of a study of OX40 agonist ivuxolimab in advanced cancers. TCRdb keeps only in-frame clones here, not all; method: immunoSEQ multiplex PCR. This table has about 20,000 clones, 70% to 90% appearing once. Specimen: CD4+ or CD8+ T cells sorted from blood, collected in a trial of the OX40 agonist ivuxolimab. Receptors originate from an adult with an advanced solid tumor such as melanoma, head and neck, liver or kidney cancer. Both conserved end residues are part of each CDR3. The order of the fields is clone size, V gene, J gene, D gene, CDR3 DNA, CDR3 protein. The D gene is left open where the match is weak. Size is stated for part of the rows, as once, few or many counts, or as a class when the clone is expanded.

clone_size: .; v_call: TRBV6-7; j_call: TRBJ1-1; d_call: .; cdr3_nt: TGTGCCAGCAGTCCCACCGCTACGGGTGAAGCTTTCTTT; cdr3_aa: CASSPTATGEAFF
clone_size: .; v_call: TRBV9; j_call: TRBJ2-3; d_call: .; cdr3_nt: TGTGCCAGCAGCCCGATCAGAGATACGCAGTATTTT; cdr3_aa: CASSPIRDTQYF
clone_size: .; v_call: TRBV7-9; j_call: TRBJ1-1; d_call: .; cdr3_nt: TGTGCCAGCAGCTTAGTTGAGGGAACTGAAGCTTTCTTT; cdr3_aa: CASSLVEGTEAFF
clone_size: .; v_call: TRBV4-2; j_call: TRBJ2-2; d_call: .; cdr3_nt: TGTGCCAGCAGCCAAGTTCGGAGGACTGGAAACACCGGGGAGCTGTTTTTT; cdr3_aa: CASSQVRRTGNTGELFF
clone_size: .; v_call: TRBV5-6; j_call: TRBJ2-2; d_call: TRBD1; cdr3_nt: TGTGCCAGCAGGGCGACAGGGGAGGCCGGGGAGCTGTTTTTT; cdr3_aa: CASRATGEAGELFF
clone_size: .; v_call: TRBV7-6; j_call: TRBJ2-1; d_call: .; cdr3_nt: TGTGCCAGCAGCCCGACGGACTCAACTGTCTCCAATGAGCAGTTCTTC; cdr3_aa: CASSPTDSTVSNEQFF
clone_size: .; v_call: TRBV7-6; j_call: TRBJ2-6; d_call: TRBD2; cdr3_nt: TGTGCCAGCAGCTCTAGACTAGCGGGAGGTTCTGGGGCCAACGTCCTGACTTTC; cdr3_aa: CASSSRLAGGSGANVLTF
clone_size: .; v_call: TRBV5-5; j_call: TRBJ2-6; d_call: .; cdr3_nt: TGCGCCAGCAGCCAACAGAGCTCTGGGGCCAACGTCCTGACTTTC; cdr3_aa: CASSQQSSGANVLTF
clone_size: .; v_call: TRBV27; j_call: TRBJ1-3; d_call: .; cdr3_nt: TGTGCCAGCAGTGGATACGGTGGAAACACCATATATTTT; cdr3_aa: CASSGYGGNTIYF
clone_size: .; v_call: TRBV30; j_call: TRBJ2-1; d_call: .; cdr3_nt: TGTGCCTGGAGTTTGTGGGGCTACAATGAGCAGTTCTTC; cdr3_aa: CAWSLWGYNEQFF
clone_size: .; v_call: TRBV19; j_call: TRBJ1-4; d_call: .; cdr3_nt: TGTGCCAGTAGTCCGCGAGAAGGACTGAGGGGTGAAAAACTGTTTTTT; cdr3_aa: CASSPREGLRGEKLFF
clone_size: .; v_call: TRBV4-2; j_call: TRBJ2-5; d_call: TRBD1; cdr3_nt: TGTGCCAGCAGCCAAGATATGAGTCTGAGAGGGACAGGCCGTCTGGAGACCCAGTACTTC; cdr3_aa: CASSQDMSLRGTGRLETQYF
clone_size: few; v_call: TRBV4-3; j_call: TRBJ2-7; d_call: .; cdr3_nt: TGCGCCAGCAGCCAAGATTGGACCCCCGGGGCCTACGAGCAGTACTTC; cdr3_aa: CASSQDWTPGAYEQYF
clone_size: .; v_call: TRBV19; j_call: TRBJ2-4; d_call: .; cdr3_nt: TGTGCCAGTGCCACTGGAGACATTCAGTACTTC; cdr3_aa: CASATGDIQYF
clone_size: .; v_call: TRBV5-6; j_call: TRBJ2-7; d_call: .; cdr3_nt: TGTGCCAGCAGCTTGGCCGCTTACGAGCAGTACTTC; cdr3_aa: CASSLAAYEQYF
clone_size: .; v_call: TRBV10-2; j_call: TRBJ2-1; d_call: .; cdr3_nt: TGCGCCAGCAGTGAAGGGGTTTGGGGGGCCCAGTGGAATGAGCAGTTCTTC; cdr3_aa: CASSEGVWGAQWNEQFF
clone_size: .; v_call: TRBV5-4; j_call: TRBJ1-1; d_call: TRBD1; cdr3_nt: TGTGCCAGCAGCTTGAGGGAACAGGGGGCTTTCTTT; cdr3_aa: CASSLREQGAFF
clone_size: .; v_call: TRBV9; j_call: TRBJ2-1; d_call: .; cdr3_nt: TGTGCCAGCAGCGTATCTAGTCGTAACAATGAGCAGTTCTTC; cdr3_aa: CASSVSSRNNEQFF
clone_size: .; v_call: TRBV18; j_call: TRBJ2-7; d_call: TRBD2; cdr3_nt: TGTGCCAGCTCACCGGGACTAGCGGGCGAGCAGTACTTC; cdr3_aa: CASSPGLAGEQYF
clone_size: .; v_call: TRBV5-1; j_call: TRBJ2-7; d_call: .; cdr3_nt: TGCGCCAGCAGCTTGGGTTCGGGCACCAGGCCCTACGAGCAGTACTTC; cdr3_aa: CASSLGSGTRPYEQYF
clone_size: few; v_call: TRBV29-1; j_call: TRBJ2-7; d_call: .; cdr3_nt: TGCAGCGGGGGGACCGGAATGTACGAGCAGTACTTC; cdr3_aa: CSGGTGMYEQYF
clone_size: .; v_call: TRBV7-3; j_call: TRBJ2-7; d_call: .; cdr3_nt: TGTGCCAGCAGCCCCTCGGCGGGACCCTACGAGCAGTACTTC; cdr3_aa: CASSPSAGPYEQYF
clone_size: .; v_call: TRBV7-8; j_call: TRBJ1-3; d_call: TRBD1; cdr3_nt: TGTGCCAGCAAAGGTGTCAACAGGGGGTCTGGAAACACCATATATTTT; cdr3_aa: CASKGVNRGSGNTIYF
clone_size: .; v_call: TRBV7-9; j_call: TRBJ1-1; d_call: .; cdr3_nt: TGTGCCAGCAGCCCCCCCCCAATGAACACTGAAGCTTTCTTT; cdr3_aa: CASSPPPMNTEAFF
clone_size: .; v_call: TRBV5-1; j_call: TRBJ2-5; d_call: TRBD2; cdr3_nt: TGCGCCAGCAGCTTCGGGGGCAGCGGGAGTAAAGAGACCCAGTACTTC; cdr3_aa: CASSFGGSGSKETQYF
clone_size: .; v_call: TRBV6-5; j_call: TRBJ2-2; d_call: .; cdr3_nt: TGTGCCAGCAGTCCCAGACAGACCGGGGAGCTGTTTTTT; cdr3_aa: CASSPRQTGELFF
clone_size: once; v_call: TRBV4-3; j_call: TRBJ2-6; d_call: TRBD1; cdr3_nt: TGCGCCAGCAGTCCGGGACAGTTTTTCTCTGGGGCCAACGTCCTGACTTTC; cdr3_aa: CASSPGQFFSGANVLTF
clone_size: .; v_call: TRBV6-6; j_call: TRBJ1-1; d_call: .; cdr3_nt: TGTGCCAGCAGTTACCCCGGTCAATGGTCTGAAGCTTTCTTT; cdr3_aa: CASSYPGQWSEAFF
clone_size: once; v_call: TRBV4-1; j_call: TRBJ1-4; d_call: TRBD1; cdr3_nt: TGCGCCAGCAGCCAAGTGGACAGGGAAGTCGAAAAACTGTTTTTT; cdr3_aa: CASSQVDREVEKLFF
clone_size: .; v_call: TRBV5-6; j_call: TRBJ1-2; d_call: TRBD1; cdr3_nt: TGTGCCAGCAGCTTGGGAACAGGGGGATCTGGCTACACCTTC; cdr3_aa: CASSLGTGGSGYTF
clone_size: once; v_call: TRBV30; j_call: TRBJ2-3; d_call: .; cdr3_nt: TGTGCCTCAGTTAATAAAGAGCTCACAGATACGCAGTATTTT; cdr3_aa: CASVNKELTDTQYF
clone_size: .; v_call: TRBV5-1; j_call: TRBJ2-5; d_call: TRBD2; cdr3_nt: TGCGCCAGCAGTATAATAGCGGGGGGGCCTTCGGAGACCCAGTACTTC; cdr3_aa: CASSIIAGGPSETQYF
clone_size: .; v_call: TRBV5-4; j_call: TRBJ2-7; d_call: TRBD1; cdr3_nt: TGTGCCAGCAGCGGCGGGACAGGGCCCTACGAGCAGTACTTC; cdr3_aa: CASSGGTGPYEQYF
clone_size: .; v_call: TRBV2; j_call: TRBJ2-7; d_call: .; cdr3_nt: TGTGCCAGCAGGGCTAGGGGCAGGGGATCCTACGAGCAGTACTTC; cdr3_aa: CASRARGRGSYEQYF
clone_size: .; v_call: TRBV6-5; j_call: TRBJ2-5; d_call: .; cdr3_nt: TGTGCCAGCAGTAACCAGTTAGAGACCCAGTACTTC; cdr3_aa: CASSNQLETQYF
clone_size: .; v_call: TRBV6-5; j_call: TRBJ2-7; d_call: .; cdr3_nt: TGTGCCAGCAGAATAACCTACGAGCAGTACTTC; cdr3_aa: CASRITYEQYF
clone_size: once; v_call: TRBV7-2; j_call: TRBJ1-3; d_call: .; cdr3_nt: TGTGCCAGCAGCTTATATGGGAACTCTGGAAACACCATATATTTT; cdr3_aa: CASSLYGNSGNTIYF
clone_size: few; v_call: TRBV7-8; j_call: TRBJ1-1; d_call: TRBD1; cdr3_nt: TGTGCCAGCAGCTTAGGGGGACAGGGTGAAGCTTTCTTT; cdr3_aa: CASSLGGQGEAFF
clone_size: .; v_call: TRBV29-1; j_call: TRBJ2-7; d_call: TRBD1; cdr3_nt: TGCAGCATTTCTAGGGGGCTGAACGAGCAGTACTTC; cdr3_aa: CSISRGLNEQYF
clone_size: .; v_call: TRBV5-1; j_call: TRBJ2-1; d_call: .; cdr3_nt: TGCGCCAGCAGCTTGGAAGCCTACAATGAGCAGTTCTTC; cdr3_aa: CASSLEAYNEQFF
clone_size: .; v_call: TRBV4-2; j_call: TRBJ2-3; d_call: .; cdr3_nt: TGTGCCAGCAGTGGGGGGACGGGAACTTTGGATACGCAGTATTTT; cdr3_aa: CASSGGTGTLDTQYF